This T cell receptor beta chain was obtained from a study of shared clonotypes between healthy human individuals. On the study more broadly: A couple of women and a few men aged 18 to 49 made up the donors. Whole-study results and caveats: Clonotype sharing among donors, it was expected, would be affected by sequencing depth.

A note on this clone: The antigen is undetermined.

Germline assignment: CDR1 MGHRA and CDR2 YSYEKL. CDR3 size: 15 residues. V lost 1 base, J lost 2 bases, and 9 bases lay in between. Original processing methods: ImmunoSEQ supplied junction-only sequences lacking quality scores, so filtering was different. Some clones are missing from TCRdb's copy, which holds only in-frame ones; the method was immunoSEQ multiplex PCR. That table furnishes V, J and clone size, whereas the DNA furnished D and trimming. The table shows around 2.5 million clones, with approximately 93% occurring only once. This clonotype originated in a man younger than 35 in good health. Some clones in this sample may be carry-over from other donors' samples. This chain connects TRBV4-1 to TRBJ1-3; D call uncertain. Sequencing was carried out using naive CD4+ T cells from PBMCs. Subset of the sample: CD45RA+ positively selected. The chain's CDR3 is CASSQVKAPGNTIYF. In DNA form, the CDR3 reads TGCGCCAGCAGCCAAGTGAAAGCGCCTGGAAACACCATATATTTT.